This T cell receptor (beta chain) emerged from a study of cytomegalovirus exposure and HLA in healthy donors. For the study at large: From donors who were HLA-typed, an early data release held 70 million to 90 million unique TCRs.

13 Jbeta primers and 60 Vbeta primers were used for the PCR. Clones were sequenced by immunoSEQ multiplex PCR, and TCRdb holds only the in-frame ones, with some missing. The sample yields under 300,000 clones, around 90% seen once. Germline CDR1 LNHNV, CDR2 YYDKDF (reference sequence). This CDR3 comprises 20 residues. Trimming removed 0 bases at V and 0 bases at J, with 21 bases between. Sequencing used PBMCs. The receptor was derived from a girl aged 2 to 9 in good health and CMV-seronegative. The chain links TRBV15 to TRBJ2-4; TRBD2 might be the D (5 bases). CDR3 nucleotides: TGTGCCACCAGCAGAGATCCGAGGGTTTTGGGAGAGGGAGCCAAAAACATTCAGTACTTC. Its protein product is CATSRDPRVLGEGAKNIQYF.